The T cell receptor beta chain under discussion was sequenced for a study of cytotoxic CD8 clonotypes in ibrutinib-treated CLL. Depth targeted 1 in 200,000 to 1 in 1 million T cells, averaging roughly 9.7x coverage per clonotype. The data were produced by immunoSEQ multiplex PCR, yet TCRdb's version contains in-frame clones alone and is incomplete. The sample has 250,000 to 350,000 clones; roughly four fifths are singletons. Germline CDR1 is KGHSH and CDR2 is LQKENI. V gave up 11 bases and J gave up 1 base, with 5 bases separating them. The CDR3 is 10 residues long. This sequence joins TRBV18 and TRBJ2-5; no clear D gene. The clonotype originates from a human donor with chronic lymphocytic leukemia. The sequenced sample was PBMCs, obtained at disease progression, from a patient treated with ibrutinib. CDR3 sequence reads: CAPTQETQYF. The CDR3 bases are TGTGCCCCGACCCAAGAGACCCAGTACTTC.